This T cell receptor beta chain was sequenced during a study of T-cell memory formation after mild COVID-19. Each CDR3 protein gets one entry after TCRdb re-called the 5' RACE reads with MiXCR. The sample has 40,000 to 60,000 distinct CDR3 sequences, roughly 7% seen once. Overall study results and limits: Chiefly within CM and EM were the contracting CD4+ clones; CD8+ ones were within EMRA.

The CDR3 loop spans 13 amino acids. Germline CDR1 reads SGHRS; CDR2 reads YFSETQ. Trimming removed 6 bases from V and 7 bases from J; junction bases left unmatched: 6. This clonotype was seen a handful of times. The antigen remains undetermined. The sequenced sample was PBMCs or a T cell subset sorted from them (not recorded which). This receptor was taken from a man younger than 35 who had mild COVID-19 (a few samples of this study predate the infection). Cell type and time point are not known. The chain couples TRBV5-1 to TRBJ2-1; TRBD1 agrees at 8 bases. As DNA, the CDR3 is TGCGCCAGCACCGGGACAGGAGGTAATGAGCAGTTCTTC. It codes for CASTGTGGNEQFF.